Listed here are 30 T cell receptor beta chains from one sample, sequenced in a study of T cells in Graves' hyperthyroidism and ophthalmopathy (dated 2019 in TCRdb). Libraries were prepared through multiplex PCR. Instrument on record: Illumina HiSeq 2000. The TCR beta CDR3 regions were amplified from the RNA transcripts. A first-round RT-PCR of the TCR CDR3 used the HTBI primer set with the Qiagen OneStep RT-PCR kit. Through fastp at Q25 and MiXCR, TCRdb rebuilt clones from the public reads, retaining in-frame beta chains. Every CDR3 protein is listed once, alongside the most common genes and DNA of its rows. The sample profile shows around 700,000 distinct CDR3 sequences; over 15% of them were found once. The ten biggest clones cover 16% of the sample. The sample consisted of blood. These receptors originate from a woman aged 45-65 years with Graves' hyperthyroidism that later progressed to Graves' ophthalmopathy.

The chain couples TRBV20-1 to TRBJ1-2; the D is unclear. The germline gives CDR1 DFQATT, CDR2 SNEGSKA (reference sequence). The CDR3 runs to 13 residues. Between the trimmed V and J ends, which lost 0 bases and 0 bases, there was a span of 5 bases. The DNA of the CDR3 is TGCAGTGCTAGAGAGGAAGCTAACTATGGCTACACCTTC. Its translation: CSAREEANYGYTF.

J is TRBJ1-6 and V is TRBV4-1; D gene ambiguous. The germline CDR1 and CDR2 sequences are MGHRA and YSYEKL. This CDR3 is 16 amino acids long. V lost 2 bases, J lost 5 bases, and 13 bases lay in between. CDR3 region: CASSQRLGQDNSPLHF. The DNA of the CDR3 is TGCGCCAGCAGCCAACGCCTGGGTCAGGATAATTCACCCCTCCACTTT.

This clonotype was found a few times. The chain joins TRBV28 to TRBJ1-3, with no clear D. CDR1 is MDHEN and CDR2 is SYDVKM in the germline V gene. This CDR3 has 14 amino acids. The V end lost 5 bases, the J end lost 0 bases, and 8 bases lay between the germline ends. CDR3 sequence (DNA): TGTGCCAGCAGTCTTAGGTTCTCTGGAAACACCATATATTTT. Its translation: CASSLRFSGNTIYF.

The chain uses TRBV7-9 and TRBJ1-1; possibly TRBD1 for D (5 bases). The CDR3 totals 15 residues. The germline CDR1 and CDR2 sequences are SEHNR and FQNEAQ (reference sequence). Trimming removed 5 bases at V and 5 bases at J, with 18 bases between. CDR3 DNA sequence: TGTGCCAGCAGCCCCGTTCGGGGCGCAGTTACTGAAGCTTTCTTT. It translates to CASSPVRGAVTEAFF.

This clonotype was detected only a few times. CDR3 in DNA: TGCGCCAGCAGCCACCCCCTTGAAGAGACCCAGTACTTC. Translating it yields CASSHPLEETQYF. The V call is TRBV4-1, the J call TRBJ2-5, with no clear D. CDR3 length: 13 residues. Per germline, CDR1 MGHRA and CDR2 YSYEKL. V lost 3 bases, J lost 3 bases, and 8 bases lay in between.

The chain is built from TRBV6-5 and TRBJ2-7; 10 nucleotides align to TRBD2. Per germline, CDR1 MNHEY and CDR2 SVGAGI. This CDR3 spans 17 amino acids. The J segment lost 3 bases and the V segment lost 2 bases, leaving 10 bases of the junction unmatched. This CDR3 is CASSYQFSGGPSYEQYF. CDR3 DNA: TGTGCCAGCAGTTACCAGTTTAGCGGGGGGCCTAGCTACGAGCAGTACTTC.

There are many counts of this clonotype. The chain couples TRBV20-1 to TRBJ2-7; 7 bases agree with TRBD1. Trimming cost V 3 bases and J 2 bases; bases outside gene matches: 4. Germline V gives CDR1 DFQATT, CDR2 SNEGSKA (reference sequence). The length of the CDR3 is 13 residues. CDR3 residues: CSARGDRAYEQYF. The CDR3 nucleotides read TGCAGTGCTAGGGGGGACAGAGCCTACGAGCAGTACTTC.

The chain recombines TRBV5-4 with TRBJ1-1; D is unclear. The CDR3 consists of 13 residues. Germline V gene lookup returns CDR1 SGHNT and CDR2 YYREEE (reference sequence). V was trimmed by 0 bases and J by 7 bases, leaving 10 bases between them. The CDR3 coding sequence is TGTGCCAGCAGCTTGGTATGGGGTAATGAAGCTTTCTTT. This gives the protein CASSLVWGNEAFF.

Only one count was recorded for this clonotype. The chain couples TRBV5-6 to TRBJ1-4; TRBD1 agrees at 8 bases. Trimming cost V 4 bases and J 7 bases; bases outside gene matches: 9. Germline values: CDR1 SGHDT, CDR2 YYEEEE. This CDR3 contains 15 residues. The CDR3 is CASSPSRTGSEKLFF. DNA for the CDR3: TGTGCCAGCAGCCCTTCGAGGACAGGGTCTGAAAAACTGTTTTTT.

This clonotype was observed many times. The chain recombines TRBV11-2 with TRBJ2-7; 14 nucleotides match TRBD2. The CDR3 is 16 residues long. Trimming cost V 5 bases and J 4 bases; bases outside gene matches: 7. Germline CDR1 SGHAT, CDR2 FQNNGV. The CDR3 sequence is CASSLMGLAGAYEQYF. CDR3 nucleotides: TGTGCCAGCAGCCTGATGGGACTAGCGGGGGCGTACGAGCAGTACTTC. The complete variable domain, with remaining parts taken from reference TRBV11-2 and TRBJ2-7, reads EAGVAQSPRYKIIEKRQSVAFWCNPISGHATLYWYQQILGQGPKLLIQFQNNGVVDDSQLPKDRFSAERLKGVDSTLKIQPAKLEDSAVYLCASSLMGLAGAYEQYFGPGTRLTVT.

Comment on this clonotype: The junction does not match germline at one end; this may be a read error. This rearrangement joins TRBV3-1 to TRBJ2-7; no clear D gene. The CDR3 is 13 residues long. Germline CDR1 and CDR2: LGHDT and YNNKEL (reference sequence). CDR3 residues: CASSQPETYGQYF. The CDR3 bases are TGTGCCAGCAGCCAACCGGAAACCTACGGGCAGTACTTC.

The sample holds a few counts of this clonotype. The chain uses TRBV6-1 and TRBJ2-5; D is ambiguous. Per germline, CDR1 MNHNS and CDR2 SASEGT. This CDR3 contains 12 residues. V dropped 6 bases and J dropped 5 bases, with 10 bases sitting between them. The CDR3 spells CASRVTLETQYF. CDR3 coding DNA: TGTGCCAGCAGAGTGACCCTGGAGACCCAGTACTTC.

This clonotype is a singleton in its sample. V and J are TRBV10-3 and TRBJ1-5; D might be TRBD1 (5 bases). The V and J ends lost 6 bases and 8 bases respectively, with 14 bases between them. The CDR3 consists of 13 residues. Germline assignment: CDR1 ENHRY and CDR2 SYGVKD. CDR3 in amino acids: CAISAVRVEPQHF. CDR3 coding DNA: TGTGCCATCAGCGCGGTCAGGGTGGAGCCCCAGCATTTT.

This chain joins TRBV4-1 and TRBJ1-6; D perhaps matches TRBD1 (5 bases). The CDR3 has 16 residues. Trimming removed 0 bases from V and 7 bases from J, with 13 bases in between. Germline assignment: CDR1 MGHRA and CDR2 YSYEKL. CDR3 bases: TGCGCCAGCAGCCAAGATCCCGACAGCCAGAATTCACCCCTCCACTTT. Translated: CASSQDPDSQNSPLHF.

This chain joins TRBV4-1 and TRBJ1-3; tentatively, D is TRBD1 (5 bases). The germline V gene encodes CDR1 MGHRA and CDR2 YSYEKL. This CDR3 is 16 amino acids long. The V end lost 3 bases, the J end lost 0 bases, and 12 bases lay between the germline ends. The CDR3 DNA sequence: TGCGCCAGCAGCCAGACCCCAGGGAGCTCTGGAAACACCATATATTTT. This codes for CASSQTPGSSGNTIYF.

This chain connects TRBV6-1 to TRBJ1-6, with 8 bases aligning to TRBD1. The CDR3 consists of 14 residues. V dropped 5 bases and J dropped 14; count of bases not matched to a gene: 11. Germline CDR1 and CDR2: MNHNS and SASEGT. DNA of the CDR3: TGTGCCAGCAGTACCGACAGGGGCAACTGGGCCCTCCACTTT. The encoded protein is CASSTDRGNWALHF.

There are a few counts of this clonotype. The V call is TRBV7-6, the J call TRBJ2-7, with TRBD2 matching 8 bases. The trim removed 7 bases at V and 6 bases at J, leaving 8 bases unmatched. CDR3 length equals 13 residues. CDR1 and CDR2 from the germline V gene are SGHVS and FNYEAQ. Here the CDR3 DNA reads TGTGCCAGCAACTATCGCGGGGGGAGCGAGCAGTACTTC. This gives the protein CASNYRGGSEQYF.

The chain recombines TRBV20-1 with TRBJ1-3; the D is unclear. Germline CDR1 is DFQATT and CDR2 is SNEGSKA (reference sequence). This CDR3 has 12 residues. Trimming pared 4 bases from V and 4 bases from J, leaving 8 bases between. CDR3 nucleotide sequence: TGCAGTGCTACACCGGGGGGAAACACCATATATTTT. Protein sequence: CSATPGGNTIYF.

The CDR3 coding sequence is TGTGCCAGCGGGGACAGGGTACGTGAAGCTTTCTTT. Its protein product is CASGDRVREAFF. The rearrangement joins TRBV6-4 to TRBJ1-1, with 9 bases identical to TRBD1. Germline CDR1 and CDR2: MRHNA and SNTAGT. There are 12 residues in the CDR3. J lost 7 bases, V lost 8 bases, and 5 bases had no gene match.

J is TRBJ2-3 and V is TRBV29-1; 8 nucleotides line up with TRBD1. This CDR3 has 14 residues. Germline values: CDR1 SQVTM, CDR2 ANQGSEA. V dropped 3 bases and J dropped 0; count of bases not matched to a gene: 2. The CDR3: CSVEDRASTDTQYF. The DNA of the CDR3 is TGCAGCGTTGAGGACAGGGCTAGCACAGATACGCAGTATTTT.

This clonotype was seen at least ten times. CDR3 residues: CASSLGAAGGRTDTQYF. The CDR3 DNA reads TGTGCCAGCAGCTTAGGGGCGGCGGGGGGCCGCACAGATACGCAGTATTTT. The rearrangement uses TRBV7-2 and TRBJ2-3, with 8 nucleotides matching TRBD2. Trimming took 1 base from V and 1 from J; bases not matched to a gene: 7. CDR3 length: 17 residues. Germline V gene sequence: CDR1 SGHTA, CDR2 FQGNSA.

Only a few counts were recorded for this clonotype. The rearrangement links TRBV24-1 to TRBJ2-3; D is perhaps TRBD1 or TRBD2 (5 bases each). The CDR3 runs to 14 residues. Trimming took 4 bases from V and 3 from J, leaving 10 bases between them. Germline CDR1 is KGHDR and CDR2 is SFDVKD. CDR3 DNA: TGTGCCACCAGTGAGGGCAGGGAGACAGATACGCAGTATTTT. Amino acids: CATSEGRETDTQYF.

For this clonotype: A read error may produce the germline difference seen at one junction end. V gene TRBV10-2 combines with J gene TRBJ2-1; tentatively, D is TRBD1 (6 bases). The CDR3 is 12 residues long. The germline V gene encodes CDR1 WSHSY and CDR2 SAAADI. Here the CDR3 DNA reads TGCGCCAGCAGGGATCAGGGGTATGAGCAGCTCTTC. Encoded protein: CASRDQGYEQLF.

This clonotype was seen only a few times. The V and J genes are TRBV7-9 and TRBJ2-6; D unclear. V lost 3 bases to trimming and J lost 2 bases, with 11 bases between them. Germline lookup yields CDR1 SEHNR and CDR2 FQNEAQ (reference sequence). The CDR3 is 16 amino acids. The CDR3 protein is CASSLFQVAGANVLTF. The CDR3 nucleotides read TGTGCCAGCAGCTTGTTTCAGGTAGCTGGGGCCAACGTCCTGACTTTC.

This clonotype was seen at least ten times. The V and J genes are TRBV11-1 and TRBJ2-1; D ambiguous. This CDR3 has 16 amino acids. Germline-derived CDR1 and CDR2 are SGHAT and FQDESV (reference sequence). V was shortened by 0 bases and J by 4 bases, with 13 bases between the two germline ends. The CDR3 DNA is TGTGCCAGCAGCTTAGCTGTCGACCCCTCTTACAATGAGCAGTTCTTC. This translates into CASSLAVDPSYNEQFF.

This clonotype was detected many times. This chain uses TRBV2 with TRBJ2-1; D unclear. The CDR3 loop spans 13 amino acids. Looked up from germline, CDR1 is SNHLY and CDR2 is FYNNEI. V gave up 10 bases and J gave up 10 bases, with 20 bases separating them. The CDR3 loop is CATYTLQKVEQFF. The DNA for the CDR3 is TGTGCCACCTACACCCTACAGAAAGTCGAGCAGTTCTTC.

This clonotype came up many times. This chain uses TRBV20-1 with TRBJ2-3; D perhaps matches TRBD1 (5 bases). The CDR3 sequence is 13 residues long. Trimming removed 4 bases from V and 6 bases from J, with 14 bases in between. Germline V gene data show CDR1 as DFQATT and CDR2 as SNEGSKA (reference sequence). CDR3 DNA sequence: TGCAGTGCTAACGGACAAGCCGCCGATACGCAGTATTTT. Its translation is CSANGQAADTQYF.

This clonotype was counted only a few times. The chain combines TRBV5-1 with TRBJ2-5; 8 bases are shared with TRBD2. CDR1 is SGHRS, CDR2 YFSETQ, per germline. V shed 4 bases and J 5 bases; nucleotides not matched to a gene: 13. The CDR3 has 16 amino acids. CDR3 amino acids: CASSPVKAGGGETQYF. The CDR3 bases are TGCGCCAGCAGCCCGGTCAAGGCGGGGGGCGGTGAGACCCAGTACTTC.

A note on this clonotype: A much larger clone sits a single nucleotide away, making a read error possible. The rearrangement uses TRBV3-1 and TRBJ1-2; possible D gene TRBD1, 6 bases. The germline CDR1 and CDR2 sequences are LGHDT and YNNKEL (reference sequence). This CDR3 is built from 14 residues. DNA for the CDR3: TGTGCCAGCGGCCAAGTCAGGGGTAACTATGGCTACACCTTC. Translated, it gives CASGQVRGNYGYTF.

There are a few counts of this clonotype. The chain has TRBV11-2 and TRBJ1-2; TRBD1 aligns across 10 bases. CDR1 and CDR2 (germline): SGHAT, FQNNGV. V shed 5 bases, J shed 6 bases, and the junction held 15 bases outside the gene matches. The CDR3 is made up of 17 amino acids. The CDR3 is CASSRRGGWGTGDGYTF. Written as DNA, the CDR3 is TGTGCCAGCAGCCGAAGGGGCGGTTGGGGGACAGGGGATGGCTACACCTTC. Full variable domain (outside the CDR3, taken from reference TRBV11-2 and TRBJ1-2): EAGVAQSPRYKIIEKRQSVAFWCNPISGHATLYWYQQILGQGPKLLIQFQNNGVVDDSQLPKDRFSAERLKGVDSTLKIQPAKLEDSAVYLCASSRRGGWGTGDGYTFGSGTRLTVV.